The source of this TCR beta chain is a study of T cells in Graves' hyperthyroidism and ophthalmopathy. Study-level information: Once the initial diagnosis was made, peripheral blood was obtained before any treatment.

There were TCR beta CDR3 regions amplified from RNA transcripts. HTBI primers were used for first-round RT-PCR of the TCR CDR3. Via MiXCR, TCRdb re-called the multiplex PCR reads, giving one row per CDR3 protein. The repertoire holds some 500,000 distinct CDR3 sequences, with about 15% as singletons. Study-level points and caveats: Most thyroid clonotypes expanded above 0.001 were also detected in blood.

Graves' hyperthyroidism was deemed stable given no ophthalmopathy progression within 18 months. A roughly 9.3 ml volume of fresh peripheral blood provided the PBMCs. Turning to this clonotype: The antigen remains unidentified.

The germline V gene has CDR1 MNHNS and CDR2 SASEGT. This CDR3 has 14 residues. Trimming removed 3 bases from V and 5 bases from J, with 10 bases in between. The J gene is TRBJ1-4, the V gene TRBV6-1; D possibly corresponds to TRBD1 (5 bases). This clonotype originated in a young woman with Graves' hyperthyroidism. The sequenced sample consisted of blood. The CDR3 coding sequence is TGTGCCAGCAGTGAGTACAGGAGGAATGAAAAACTGTTTTTT. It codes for CASSEYRRNEKLFF.